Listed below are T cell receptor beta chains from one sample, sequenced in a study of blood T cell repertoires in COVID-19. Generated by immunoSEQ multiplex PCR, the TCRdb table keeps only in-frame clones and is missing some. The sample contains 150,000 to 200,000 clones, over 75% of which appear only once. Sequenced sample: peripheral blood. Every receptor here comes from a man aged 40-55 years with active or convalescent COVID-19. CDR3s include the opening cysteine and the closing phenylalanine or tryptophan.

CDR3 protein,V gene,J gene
CATSSLGGAAYQPQHF,TRBV15,TRBJ1-5
CASSGAGRSYGYTF,TRBV5-8,TRBJ1-2
CSASAVETQYF,TRBV20-1,TRBJ2-5
CAGQDTLNTEAFF,TRBV28,TRBJ1-1
CASNSGERPYEQYF,TRBV2,TRBJ2-7
CASSVGGGGNQPQHF,TRBV19,TRBJ1-5
CASSDTTYEQYF,TRBV2,TRBJ2-7
CASSLGTGDDEQFF,TRBV5-1,TRBJ2-1
CSASAGARGQPQHF,TRBV20-1,TRBJ1-5
CASSFQGVTNQPQHF,TRBV28,TRBJ1-5
CASSLDRASYEQYF,TRBV2,TRBJ2-7
CASSHSGLGTEAFF,TRBV4-2,TRBJ1-1
CASSSYSRDGYTF,TRBV9,TRBJ1-2
CASSPLTGQGGTEAFF,TRBV5-4,TRBJ1-1
CASSGPGQNQPQHF,TRBV9,TRBJ1-5
CSVTPTGGDEQYF,TRBV29-1,TRBJ2-7
CSVVSQDEQFF,TRBV29-1,TRBJ2-1
CASSVSTGAPYNEQFF,TRBV9,TRBJ2-1
CASSAQGKGFTEAFF,TRBV5-6,TRBJ1-1
CASGAQGYEDTEAFF,TRBV7-9,TRBJ1-1
CASSGTGVGDEQYF,TRBV28,TRBJ2-7
CASSRGAGGVQETQYF,TRBV11-1,TRBJ2-5
CATSDSWTGGNTIYF,TRBV24-1,TRBJ1-3
CASSESRKGAFF,TRBV25-1,TRBJ1-1
CASSPATTSGGYNEQFF,TRBV7-3,TRBJ2-1
CASSPGQVNAIYF,TRBV9,TRBJ1-3
CASSSGRARDEKLFF,TRBV5-1,TRBJ1-4
CARNYAGGYTDTQYF,TRBV2,TRBJ2-3
CASSKSGTGDEKLFF,TRBV11-1,TRBJ1-4
CASSPGTGWDTEAFF,TRBV18,TRBJ1-1
CASRGDRGSGNTIYF,TRBV19,TRBJ1-3
CAISSTYRDTYSNQPQHF,TRBV10-3,TRBJ1-5
CASSLAPQGAGELFF,TRBV7-6,TRBJ2-2
CASSLDRNYGYTF,TRBV5-8,TRBJ1-2
CASSQGTSGDTGELFF,TRBV4-2,TRBJ2-2
CASSPGVSRTEAFF,TRBV4-1,TRBJ1-1
CASSLRQGASEQYF,TRBV11-1,TRBJ2-7
CASSTGLAVTGELFF,TRBV6-5,TRBJ2-2
CASSSGGETQYF,TRBV10-2,TRBJ2-5
CSARSGAEAFF,TRBV20-1,TRBJ1-1
CASSGTVNTEAFF,TRBV5-6,TRBJ1-1
CASSLPGSGRNTIYF,TRBV28,TRBJ1-3
CSVASPDSYGYTF,TRBV29-1,TRBJ1-2
CASRSTAISGNTIYF,TRBV4-3,TRBJ1-3
CASSPRASGGSGDTQYF,TRBV11-2,TRBJ2-3
CASSEEGVGYEQYF,TRBV2,TRBJ2-7
CASSLSIRGYNEQFF,TRBV27,TRBJ2-1
CASSAPGNLQGTYGYTF,TRBV28,TRBJ1-2
CASRPHGSTEAFF,TRBV6-5,TRBJ1-1